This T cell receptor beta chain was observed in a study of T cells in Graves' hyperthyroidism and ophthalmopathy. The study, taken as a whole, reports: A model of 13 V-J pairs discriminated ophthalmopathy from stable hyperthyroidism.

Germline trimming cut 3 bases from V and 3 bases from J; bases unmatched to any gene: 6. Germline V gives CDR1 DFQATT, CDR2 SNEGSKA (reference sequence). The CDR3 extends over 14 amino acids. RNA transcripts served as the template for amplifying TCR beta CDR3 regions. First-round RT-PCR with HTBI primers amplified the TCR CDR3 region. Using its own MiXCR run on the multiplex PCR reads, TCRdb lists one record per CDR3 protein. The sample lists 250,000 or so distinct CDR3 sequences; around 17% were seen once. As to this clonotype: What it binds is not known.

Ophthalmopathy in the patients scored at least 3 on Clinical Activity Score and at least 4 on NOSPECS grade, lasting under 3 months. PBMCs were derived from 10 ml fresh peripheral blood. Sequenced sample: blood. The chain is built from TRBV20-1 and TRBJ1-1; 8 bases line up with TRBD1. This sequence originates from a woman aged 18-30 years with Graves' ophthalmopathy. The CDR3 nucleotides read TGCAGTGCTAGGACGGGACAGGCGCACACTGAAGCTTTCTTT. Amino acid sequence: CSARTGQAHTEAFF.